What follows are 11 T cell receptor beta chains derived from one specimen sequenced in a study of blood T cell repertoires in COVID-19. Only in-frame clones appear in the TCRdb table, and some are missing; sequencing was by immunoSEQ multiplex PCR. The top ten clones hold approximately 7% of a sample with roughly 120,000 clones, 75% to 90% of them seen once. The material sequenced was peripheral blood. These TCRs come from a woman aged 45-65 years with acute or convalescent COVID-19.

V gene TRBV14 combines with J gene TRBJ1-2; the D gene is possibly TRBD1 (6 bases). Deletions cut 3 bases from V and 4 bases from J, with 9 bases between. This CDR3 region has 13 residues. Germline CDR1 is SGHDN and CDR2 is FVKESK. The CDR3 is CASSQDSLYGYTF. For the CDR3, the DNA is TGTGCCAGCAGCCAGGACAGCCTCTATGGCTACACCTTC.

CDR3 in DNA: TGTGCCTGGAGTACCTTCGGACAGCCTCAGAACACTGAAGCTTTCTTT. Residues: CAWSTFGQPQNTEAFF. V usage is TRBV30 and J usage is TRBJ1-1, with D possibly being TRBD1 (6 bases). Germline V CDR1 and CDR2: GTSNPN, SVGIG (reference sequence). V was pared by 2 bases and J by 1 base, with 17 bases between. This CDR3 has 16 residues.

The chain carries TRBV4-1 and TRBJ1-4, with D perhaps matching TRBD1 (6 bases). The CDR3 covers 21 residues. The V end lost 0 bases, the J end lost 3 bases, and 26 bases lay between the germline ends. CDR1 and CDR2 from the germline V gene are MGHRA and YSYEKL. The CDR3 region has the DNA TGCGCCAGCAGCCAAGATCCGCCTATTTCGGGGGGCTCCCGCTCTAATGAAAAACTGTTTTTT. The encoded protein is CASSQDPPISGGSRSNEKLFF.

The CDR3 DNA follows: TGCGCCAGCAGCCCCGGGACAGGGGAATACGAGCAGTACTTC. Amino acids: CASSPGTGEYEQYF. V and J are TRBV5-1 and TRBJ2-7, with 10 bases matching TRBD1. Germline trimming cut 4 bases from V and 4 bases from J; bases unmatched to any gene: 5. Per the germline V gene, CDR1 is SGHRS and CDR2 is YFSETQ. The CDR3 is 14 amino acids.

Points on this clone: The same CDR3 can be traced to other DNA sequences in this sample. V is TRBV4-1 and J is TRBJ2-5; 7 nucleotides match TRBD2. V shed 1 base, J shed 1 base, and the junction held 3 bases outside the gene matches. Looked up from germline, CDR1 is MGHRA and CDR2 is YSYEKL. The CDR3 runs to 15 residues. The CDR3 DNA reads TGCGCCAGCAGCCAAGCGGCTAGCGGCCAAGAGACCCAGTACTTC. This gives the protein CASSQAASGQETQYF.

The chain is built from TRBV2 and TRBJ1-1; D is ambiguous. The germline V and J ends were trimmed by 5 bases and 6 bases, with 13 bases remaining between them. The germline gives CDR1 SNHLY, CDR2 FYNNEI. The CDR3 length is 13 residues. The CDR3 region is CASSNSMESEAFF. The CDR3 nucleotides are TGTGCCAGCAGTAACTCCATGGAGTCTGAAGCTTTCTTT.

On this clone itself: Sequence at one end of the junction differs from germline and may be a read error. The chain couples TRBV2 to TRBJ2-7, with 8 bases lining up with TRBD1. Germline V lookup: CDR1 SNHLY, CDR2 FYNNEI. This CDR3 is 16 amino acids long. The CDR3 DNA follows: TGTGTCAGCAGTACGAACCCGGGGACAGGCCCCGCCGAGCAGTACTTC. This translates into CVSSTNPGTGPAEQYF. Full variable domain (outside the CDR3, taken from reference TRBV2 and TRBJ2-7): EPEVTQTPSHQVTQMGQEVILRCVPISNHLYFYWYRQILGQKVEFLVSFYNNEISEKSEIFDDQFSVERPDGSNFTLKIRSTKLEDSAMYFCVSSTNPGTGPAEQYFGPGTRLTVT.

The genes are TRBV7-6 and TRBJ1-1; TRBD1 is a possible D gene (5 bases). V dropped 0 bases and J dropped 1 base, with 9 bases sitting between them. The CDR3 length is 15 residues. The germline CDR1 and CDR2 sequences are SGHVS and FNYEAQ. The CDR3 protein is CASSLALQGNTEAFF. The CDR3 nucleotides read TGTGCCAGCAGCTTAGCGCTCCAGGGGAACACTGAAGCTTTCTTT.

This rearrangement joins TRBV5-1 to TRBJ2-1; D is uncertain. Trimming stripped 0 bases from V and 8 bases from J, with 3 bases between. This CDR3 region has 11 residues. Germline CDR1 reads SGHRS; CDR2 reads YFSETQ. CDR3 coding DNA: TGCGCCAGCAGCTTGGCATATGAGCAGTTCTTC. It yields the protein CASSLAYEQFF.

The chain joins TRBV30 to TRBJ2-7; D may be TRBD2 (7 bases). This CDR3 comprises 14 residues. CDR1 and CDR2 from the germline V gene are GTSNPN and SVGIG (reference sequence). V was pared by 1 base and J by 1 base, with 11 bases between. For the CDR3, the DNA is TGTGCCTGGAGTGGGGGGGGGCTTTCCTACGAGCAGTACTTC. Translation gives CAWSGGGLSYEQYF.

V gene TRBV3-1 (or the pseudogene TRBV3-2) combines with J gene TRBJ1-4; D remains unclear. The germline CDR1 and CDR2 sequences are LGHDT and YNNKEL (reference sequence). V lost 1 base and J lost 8, with 11 bases in between. This CDR3 is built from 14 residues. The CDR3 is CASSQGPGGEKLFF. The CDR3 DNA sequence: TGTGCCAGCAGCCAAGGGCCCGGAGGGGAAAAACTGTTTTTT.